Sequencing of this T cell receptor (beta chain) was carried out in a study of blood T cell repertoires in COVID-19. Turning to this clone: An end of the junction does not agree with germline; a read error may underlie this.

The CDR3 length is 10 residues. The germline V gene has CDR1 MNHNY and CDR2 SVGAGI (reference sequence). Measured with immunoSEQ multiplex PCR; TCRdb has only the in-frame clones, and not every one. The sample holds about 290,000 clones, around 90% seen once. This chain joins TRBV6-6 and TRBJ2-5, with D maybe TRBD2 (6 bases). The specimen was peripheral blood. The origin of this receptor is a woman aged 40 to 50 who had recovered from COVID-19. The CDR3 region has the DNA TGCGATCTAGCGTGGGAGACCCAGTACTTC. Its translation: CDLAWETQYF.